This T cell receptor beta chain is drawn from a study of blood T cells in healthy people across ages. Next came a second PCR, run for about 7 to 12 cycles, which used a sample-barcoded 5' primer along with a J-beta primer mix. TCRdb passed the 5' RACE reads through MiXCR, listing each CDR3 protein once. The sample lists some 790,000 distinct CDR3 sequences, more than 25% occurring once. For every donor, a draw yielded around 9.4 milliliters of peripheral blood. Note on this clonotype: Its target is not known.

General study results and limits: Both naive CD4+ cell counts and diversity were greater in long-lived donors than in aged donors. Estimated diversity, derived from one million T cells, was regarded as an underestimate.

V was pared by 3 bases and J by 4 bases, with 12 bases between. CDR1 and CDR2 from the germline V gene are DFQATT and SNEGSKA (reference sequence). CDR3 length: 14 amino acids. The receptor comes from a woman aged 80 or over in good health. V gene TRBV20-1 combines with J gene TRBJ2-2; D is unresolved. Sequenced sample: blood. The CDR3 reads CSARGKLSTGELFF. The CDR3, as DNA: TGCAGTGCTAGGGGAAAGCTTTCCACCGGGGAGCTGTTTTTT.